A selection of T cell receptor beta chains follows, all from one sample in a study of PD-1 blockade in classical Hodgkin lymphoma. Clones were sequenced by immunoSEQ multiplex PCR, and TCRdb holds only the in-frame ones, with some missing. Among about 20,000 clones, about 80% were seen once, and the ten largest hold 7.3%. The sample here was CD8+ T cells from blood, taken before the fourth cycle of nivolumab. The origin of the receptors is a human donor with classical Hodgkin lymphoma. Both conserved end residues are part of each CDR3. The order of the fields is D gene, clone size, V gene, J gene, CDR3 DNA, CDR3 protein. D genes are given only for firm matches. Some rows mark clone size as missing; the rest say once, few, many or name a class of expanded clone.

TRBD2,NA,TRBV11-2,TRBJ2-4,TGTGCCAGCAGCCCGATTCTGGGAGGGACCAAAAACATTCAGTACTTC,CASSPILGGTKNIQYF
TRBD2,NA,TRBV7-8,TRBJ2-3,TGTGCCAGCAGAGGACTAGCGGGGGATTCAGATACGCAGTATTTT,CASRGLAGDSDTQYF
TRBD2,NA,TRBV4-1,TRBJ2-2,TGCGCCAGCAGCCTCGGGACTAGCGGGGTTTACGCCGGGGAGCTGTTTTTT,CASSLGTSGVYAGELFF
NA,NA,TRBV7-9,TRBJ1-2,TGTGCCAGCAGCTTAGTATTGGAGGGCTACACCTTC,CASSLVLEGYTF
NA,NA,TRBV25-1,TRBJ2-2,TGTGCCAGCAGTGTTGGGACCAGAACCGGGGAGCTGTTTTTT,CASSVGTRTGELFF
NA,NA,TRBV7-7,TRBJ2-1,TGTGCCAGCAGCCCGAAGGGCCCCGGGCGGAGCAATGAGCAGTTCTTC,CASSPKGPGRSNEQFF
NA,NA,TRBV4-2,TRBJ1-5,TGTGCCAGCAGCCCCACGGACCTCAATCAGCCCCAGCATTTT,CASSPTDLNQPQHF
TRBD1,NA,TRBV7-9,TRBJ2-7,TGTGCCAGCAGTATCATGGGGACAGGGGTGAACGAGCAGTACTTC,CASSIMGTGVNEQYF
NA,once,TRBV5-4,TRBJ2-7,TGTGCCAGCAGCTTGGGGGGGTCGGACGAGCAGTACTTC,CASSLGGSDEQYF
NA,NA,TRBV5-3,TRBJ1-2,TGTGCCAGCAGCTATGGCAGCTTCTATGGCTACACCTTC,CASSYGSFYGYTF
NA,NA,TRBV30,TRBJ2-1,TGTGCCTGGAGTACTAATGAGCAGTTCTTC,CAWSTNEQFF
NA,once,TRBV2,TRBJ2-2,TGTGCCAGCAGCCTACTTGGACACAACACCGGGGAGCTGTTTTTT,CASSLLGHNTGELFF
NA,NA,TRBV5-4,TRBJ1-6,TGCGCCAGCAGCCAGGCCCACAGGGATTCTAATTCACCCCTCCACTTT,CASSQAHRDSNSPLHF
TRBD2,once,TRBV7-9,TRBJ2-3,TGTGCCAGCAGCTTAGGAGCTAGCGGAAACACAGATACGCAGTATTTT,CASSLGASGNTDTQYF
NA,once,TRBV4-1,TRBJ2-1,TGCGCCAGCAGCCCGGGCGCGAGCGGTACGGTCTTC,CASSPGASGTVF
TRBD1,NA,TRBV19,TRBJ1-5,TGTGCCAGTAGTATCGGACAGGGGGCGAGTCAGCCCCAGCATTTT,CASSIGQGASQPQHF
NA,NA,TRBV10-1,TRBJ2-3,TGCGCCAGCAGTGAGAAGCGTGGACCCGTGTTAGATACGCAGTATTTT,CASSEKRGPVLDTQYF
NA,NA,TRBV7-9,TRBJ2-7,TGTGCCAGTCAGGACAACCCCCTCTCCTACGAGCAGTACTTC,CASQDNPLSYEQYF
NA,NA,TRBV15,TRBJ2-7,TGTGCCACCGGCCCGGACCGGACGCTGCCTAACGAGCAGTACTTC,CATGPDRTLPNEQYF
NA,medium-sized,TRBV5-6,TRBJ1-6,TGTGCCAGCCGACGGGGACGGGGCTCACCCCTCCACTTT,CASRRGRGSPLHF
TRBD1,NA,TRBV7-6,TRBJ2-7,TGTGCCAGCAGCCCCGGGACAGGAGTCTCCTACGAGCAGTACTTC,CASSPGTGVSYEQYF
NA,NA,TRBV7-9,TRBJ1-1,TGTGCCAGCAGCCATGACCTCCAGAACACTGAAGCTTTCTTT,CASSHDLQNTEAFF
NA,NA,TRBV7-6,TRBJ1-1,TGTGCCAGCAGCTTAGACCCGGGTTGGGCTTTCTTT,CASSLDPGWAFF
NA,once,TRBV11-1,TRBJ1-1,TGTGCCAGCAGCTTAGGGACTGAAGCTTTCTTT,CASSLGTEAFF
NA,few,TRBV19,TRBJ1-4,TGTGCCAGTAGTCTCAATCCTGGGTCGGATGAAAAACTGTTTTTT,CASSLNPGSDEKLFF
NA,NA,TRBV19,TRBJ1-1,TGTGCCAGTAGTCTCCAGACAGGGAACACTGAAGCTTTCTTT,CASSLQTGNTEAFF
NA,NA,TRBV2,TRBJ1-1,TGTGCCAGCAGTGAAGGGACAGTGGCTCCAGGGGAAGCTTTCTTT,CASSEGTVAPGEAFF
TRBD2,NA,TRBV10-1,TRBJ2-1,TGCGCCAGCAGTGAGGGGGCGGGGGTTTACAATGAGCAGTTCTTC,CASSEGAGVYNEQFF
NA,once,TRBV29-1,TRBJ1-2,TGCAGCGGTGAGGGGGTGGGCGACTATGGCTACACCTTC,CSGEGVGDYGYTF
NA,NA,TRBV13,TRBJ1-5,TGTGCCAGCAGCTTCCAGGGACAGCCCCAGCATTTT,CASSFQGQPQHF
NA,NA,TRBV29-1,TRBJ2-1,TGCAGCGTTGAGGGAGCAAATGAGCAGTTCTTC,CSVEGANEQFF
TRBD1,NA,TRBV30,TRBJ2-7,TGTGCCTGGAGTACCGGGACAGGGTTGTACGAGCAGTACTTC,CAWSTGTGLYEQYF
NA,NA,TRBV5-5,TRBJ2-7,TGTGCCAGCAGCTTGAACAGCGTATCCTACGAGCAGTACTTC,CASSLNSVSYEQYF
NA,once,TRBV9,TRBJ2-7,TGTGCCAGCAGCCCCAGAGGGGGGTACGAGCAGTACTTC,CASSPRGGYEQYF
NA,few,TRBV18,TRBJ1-2,TGTGCCAGCTCACCAGAGGCAGGCCGTGGCTACACCTTC,CASSPEAGRGYTF
NA,NA,TRBV4-1,TRBJ2-7,TGCGCCAGCAGCCAAGGAGTAACCTACGAGCAGTACTTC,CASSQGVTYEQYF
TRBD1,NA,TRBV7-6,TRBJ1-3,TGTGCCAGCAGCTTAGTGCGTGGGACAGTCGGAAACACCATATATTTT,CASSLVRGTVGNTIYF
TRBD1,NA,TRBV19,TRBJ1-2,TGTGCCAGTAGTGCGGGACAGCGAAGTGATGGCTACACCTTC,CASSAGQRSDGYTF
NA,NA,TRBV27,TRBJ2-1,TGTGCCAGCCTCAGGGGTTCCTACAATGAGCAGTTCTTC,CASLRGSYNEQFF
TRBD2,NA,TRBV5-4,TRBJ2-1,TGTGCCAGCAGCTTGATGGGACTAGCGTACAATGAGCAGTTCTTC,CASSLMGLAYNEQFF
TRBD2,NA,TRBV2,TRBJ2-2,TGTGCCAGCAGTGGTTTTGCGGGGGGACCCTCCGGGGAGCTGTTTTTT,CASSGFAGGPSGELFF
NA,NA,TRBV7-9,TRBJ2-3,TGTGCCAGCAGCTCGCAGACAGGGAGGGTGACAGATACGCAGTATTTT,CASSSQTGRVTDTQYF
TRBD1,few,TRBV4-3,TRBJ1-4,TGCGCCAGCAGCCAAGAAGCGAGACAGGGGTCTAATGAAAAACTGTTTTTT,CASSQEARQGSNEKLFF
NA,NA,TRBV4-3,TRBJ2-7,TGCGCCAGCAGCCAAATATGGGACGGTACCTACGAGCAGTACTTC,CASSQIWDGTYEQYF
TRBD2,NA,TRBV7-6,TRBJ2-1,TGTGCCAGCAGCCATAGCGGGGGGCCCTACAATGAGCAGTTCTTC,CASSHSGGPYNEQFF
TRBD1,NA,TRBV27,TRBJ2-2,TGTGCCAGCAGGGACAGGGCGAACACCGGGGAGCTGTTTTTT,CASRDRANTGELFF